This TCR beta chain derives from a study of cytomegalovirus exposure and HLA in healthy donors. Comment on this clone: The antigen is undetermined.

Study-wide findings and caveats: Certain indistinguishable V segments, among them TRBV6-2 and TRBV6-3, were excluded. Researchers reported from a later analysis that most CMV-associated TCR beta chains appeared HLA-restricted.

Trimming removed 5 bases from V and 0 bases from J, with 6 bases in between. This CDR3 is 14 amino acids long. CDR1 is SGHRS and CDR2 is YFSETQ in the germline V gene. PCR employed 60 Vbeta and 13 Jbeta primers. Using immunoSEQ multiplex PCR, the repertoire was profiled, and TCRdb retains in-frame clones only, with some absent. The sample shows about 92,000 clones, over 75% of them seen only once. This receptor was identified in a girl aged 2 to 10 in good health and CMV-seropositive. The chain carries TRBV5-1 and TRBJ2-6; D gene uncertain. The sequenced sample was PBMCs. The CDR3: CASSLGSGANVLTF. CDR3 sequence (DNA): TGCGCCAGCAGTCTAGGCTCTGGGGCCAACGTCCTGACTTTC.